The subject of this entry is one T cell receptor beta chain. The data stem from a study of blood T cell repertoires in COVID-19. Study as a whole: From T cells, B-cell-depleted T cells, or PBMCs came the material, which was cDNA or gDNA.

Germline values: CDR1 SQVTM, CDR2 ANQGSEA. Trimming took off 8 bases at V and 4 bases at J, with 18 bases between the two ends. The length of the CDR3 is 14 residues. TCRdb's table, derived via immunoSEQ multiplex PCR, lists solely in-frame clones and lacks some. The sample records around 100,000 clones, over 70% being singletons. The chain recombines TRBV29-1 with TRBJ2-1; D perhaps matches TRBD1 (6 bases). The clonotype originates from a man aged 50-60 years with acute or convalescent COVID-19. Sequenced sample: peripheral blood. CDR3 sequence (DNA): TGCAGCCACAAGGGGGAGAGAATTTACAATGAGCAGTTCTTC. This gives the protein CSHKGERIYNEQFF.